These 9 T cell receptor beta chains originate from one sample sequenced in a study of preoperative IRX-2 immunotherapy in early breast cancer. Repertoires were generated with immunoSEQ multiplex PCR, while TCRdb's copy carries only in-frame clones and drops some. The sample gives 30,000 to 45,000 clones, around four fifths of which show up once; nearly 1.5% is in the top ten. The sample's treatment: preoperative locoregional IRX-2 cytokine immunotherapy. The source material was lymph node tissue, sampled after IRX-2 immunotherapy. These TCRs come from a human donor with breast cancer.

The chain carries TRBV15 and TRBJ2-6; D remains unclear. This CDR3 has 17 amino acids. Germline CDR1 and CDR2: LNHNV and YYDKDF (reference sequence). The germline V and J ends were trimmed by 0 bases and 0 bases, with 9 bases remaining between them. The CDR3: CATSREARLSGANVLTF. The CDR3 DNA reads as TGTGCCACCAGCAGAGAGGCTCGACTCTCTGGGGCCAACGTCCTGACTTTC. The whole variable domain, filled in from reference TRBV15 and TRBJ2-6, reads DAMVIQNPRYQVTQFGKPVTLSCSQTLNHNVMYWYQQKSSQAPKLLFHYYDKDFNNEADTPDNFQSRRPNTSFCFLDIRSPGLGDTAMYLCATSREARLSGANVLTFGAGSRLTVL.

The chain has TRBV18 and TRBJ2-7; D not resolved. The CDR3 runs to 14 residues. V lost 5 bases and J 0 bases, leaving 11 bases between the germline ends. The V gene's germline CDR1 is KGHSH and CDR2 LQKENI. DNA for the CDR3: TGTGCCAGCTCAGAAGCCTTGGACTCCTACGAGCAGTACTTC. Its translation is CASSEALDSYEQYF.

This clone occurred a few times. The chain uses TRBV11-3 and TRBJ2-2; D may be TRBD1 (5 bases). The CDR3 is 14 amino acids. Germline V lookup: CDR1 SGHNT, CDR2 YENEEA. Trimming pared 2 bases from V and 6 bases from J, leaving 10 bases between. The CDR3 DNA reads TGTGCCAGCAGCTTATCGGGCAGGGCCGGGGAGCTGTTTTTT. The encoded protein is CASSLSGRAGELFF.

V usage is TRBV28 and J usage is TRBJ2-3; D is uncertain. The CDR3 spans 19 residues. Germline V gives CDR1 MDHEN, CDR2 SYDVKM. V dropped 5 bases and J dropped 4 bases, with 28 bases sitting between them. This CDR3 reads CASSPIVPPKIRVSDTQYF. Here the CDR3 DNA reads TGTGCCAGCAGTCCGATCGTACCCCCTAAAATAAGGGTGTCAGATACGCAGTATTTT.

This rearrangement joins TRBV6-8 to TRBJ1-1; tentatively, D is TRBD1 (6 bases). CDR1 is MNHGY, CDR2 SAAAGT, per germline. V gave up 2 bases and J gave up 1 base, with 11 bases separating them. The CDR3 extends over 15 amino acids. CDR3 nucleotide sequence: TGTGCCAGCAGTTACGGGGGCCGTCGGAACACTGAAGCTTTCTTT. It is translated as CASSYGGRRNTEAFF.

This chain joins TRBV7-7 and TRBJ2-7; D unresolved. Per the germline V gene, CDR1 is SSHAT and CDR2 is FNYEAQ (reference sequence). V lost 2 bases and J 0 bases, leaving 8 bases between the germline ends. The CDR3 runs to 14 residues. The CDR3 spells CASSLLPDSYEQYF. The CDR3 region has the DNA TGTGCCAGCAGCTTACTCCCAGACTCCTACGAGCAGTACTTC.

This chain connects TRBV6-8 to TRBJ1-5; D is unresolved. V was shortened by 7 bases and J by 0 bases, with 22 bases between the two germline ends. Germline V gives CDR1 MNHGY, CDR2 SAAAGT. The CDR3 is 18 residues long. This chain's CDR3 is CASTPERAAFYSNQPQHF. The DNA of the CDR3 is TGTGCCAGCACCCCAGAACGGGCCGCCTTTTATAGCAATCAGCCCCAGCATTTT.

The CDR3 DNA sequence: TGTGCCAGCAGGGGTCAGCCGAGTGGGAACACTGAAGCTTTCTTT. Translating it yields CASRGQPSGNTEAFF. This chain joins TRBV6-8 and TRBJ1-1; D is unresolved. Looked up from germline, CDR1 is MNHGY and CDR2 is SAAAGT. CDR3 length: 15 residues. Trimming removed 6 bases from V and 1 base from J, with 15 bases in between.

The rearrangement uses TRBV22-1 and TRBJ1-2. TRBV22-1 is labeled a pseudogene. The CDR3 consists of 13 residues. The DNA for the CDR3 is TGTGCCAGCAGTTTATGGGGAGGTGGCGGCTACACCTTC. The encoded protein is CASSLWGGGGYTF.